This TCR beta chain is drawn from a study of T cell repertoires in cytomegalovirus infection. V dropped 3 bases and J dropped 3; count of bases not matched to a gene: 8. This CDR3 has 16 amino acids. Germline loops: CDR1 SGHTA, CDR2 FQGNSA. Details on this clonotype: Antigen: not known.

Using its own MiXCR run on the reads, TCRdb lists one record per CDR3 protein. The data contain about 830,000 distinct CDR3 sequences, over 25% of them seen just once; the ten biggest clones take up roughly an eighth. The rearrangement uses TRBV7-2 and TRBJ2-5; 9 bases are a match to TRBD1. The receptor was derived from a human donor in good health (CMV status not recorded). Some clones in this sample may be carry-over from other donors' samples. Sequenced here: cultured CD8+ T cells from PBMCs, sampled from culture after CMV antigen stimulation. This chain's CDR3 is CASSFRQGGPKETQYF. CDR3 coding DNA: TGTGCCAGCAGCTTCCGACAGGGGGGGCCAAAAGAGACCCAGTACTTC.